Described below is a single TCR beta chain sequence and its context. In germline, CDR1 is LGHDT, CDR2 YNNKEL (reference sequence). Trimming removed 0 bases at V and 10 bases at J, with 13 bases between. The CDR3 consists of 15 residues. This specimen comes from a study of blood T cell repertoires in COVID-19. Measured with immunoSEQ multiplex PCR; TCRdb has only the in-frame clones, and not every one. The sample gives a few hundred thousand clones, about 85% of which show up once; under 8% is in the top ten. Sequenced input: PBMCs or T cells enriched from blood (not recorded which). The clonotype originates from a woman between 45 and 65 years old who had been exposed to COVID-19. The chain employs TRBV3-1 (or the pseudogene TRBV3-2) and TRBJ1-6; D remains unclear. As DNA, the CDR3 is TGTGCCAGCAGCCAAGATCGCCTATACGCATCACCCCTCCACTTT. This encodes CASSQDRLYASPLHF.